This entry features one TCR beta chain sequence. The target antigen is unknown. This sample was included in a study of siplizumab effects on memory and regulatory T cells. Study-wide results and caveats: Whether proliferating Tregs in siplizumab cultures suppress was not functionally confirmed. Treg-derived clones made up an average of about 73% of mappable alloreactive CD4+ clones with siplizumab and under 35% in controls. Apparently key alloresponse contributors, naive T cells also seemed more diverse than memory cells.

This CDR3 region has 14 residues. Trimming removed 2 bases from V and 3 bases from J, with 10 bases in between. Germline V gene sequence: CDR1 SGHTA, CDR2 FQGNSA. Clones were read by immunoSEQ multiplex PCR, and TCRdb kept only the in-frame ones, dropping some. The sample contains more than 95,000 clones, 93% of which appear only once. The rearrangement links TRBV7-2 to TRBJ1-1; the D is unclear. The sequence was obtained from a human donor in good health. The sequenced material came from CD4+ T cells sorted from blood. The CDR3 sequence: CASSLSAMDTEAFF. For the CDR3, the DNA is TGTGCCAGCAGCTTAAGCGCAATGGACACTGAAGCTTTCTTT. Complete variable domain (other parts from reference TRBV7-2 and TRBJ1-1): GAGVSQSPSNKVTEKGKDVELRCDPISGHTALYWYRQSLGQGLEFLIYFQGNSAPDKSGLPSDRFSAERTGGSVSTLTIQRTQQEDSAVYLCASSLSAMDTEAFFGQGTRLTVV.